Following are 28 T cell receptor beta chains from one sample sequenced in a study of cytomegalovirus exposure and HLA in healthy donors (dated by TCRdb to about 2017). Receptor libraries were prepared by the immunoSEQ multiplex PCR assay. For the multiplex PCR, a mixture combining 60 forward primers for TCR Vbeta segments and 13 reverse primers for TCR Jbeta segments was used. Sourced from immuneACCESS, this table was stored by TCRdb with only in-frame sequences that have V and J called. A share of the clones is absent; for the studies checked, an unresolved V gene accounts for under half, and the remainder has no known explanation. The sample table lists 170,000 or so clones, roughly 80% of them with a count of one. The leading ten clones occupy around 5.8% of the sample. Sequenced input: PBMCs. Receptors were obtained from a male donor in good health and CMV-seropositive.

In nucleotides, the CDR3 is TGTGCCAGCACCCTCCGCAGGGGGTCTGTGGAGCAGTACTTC. Translation gives CASTLRRGSVEQYF. V usage is TRBV27 and J usage is TRBJ2-7; 7 nucleotides line up with TRBD1. Germline loops: CDR1 MNHEY, CDR2 SMNVEV (reference sequence). This CDR3 contains 14 residues. The trim removed 7 bases at V and 7 bases at J, leaving 13 bases unmatched.

The chain carries TRBV30 and TRBJ2-7; 9 positions agree with TRBD2. The CDR3 runs to 19 residues. Per the germline V gene, CDR1 is GTSNPN and CDR2 is SVGIG (reference sequence). The V segment lost 4 bases and the J segment 1 base; nucleotides outside the gene matches: 20. The CDR3 region is CAWMSIRGAASGNSYEQYF. Here the CDR3 DNA reads TGTGCCTGGATGAGTATTAGGGGAGCCGCTAGCGGGAATTCCTACGAGCAGTACTTC.

V usage is TRBV7-9 and J usage is TRBJ2-1; possible D gene TRBD2, 5 bases. V lost 2 bases to trimming and J lost 0 bases, with 14 bases between them. Germline V gene data show CDR1 as SEHNR and CDR2 as FQNEAQ (reference sequence). The CDR3 covers 17 residues. CDR3 protein: CASSLFAGMSSYNEQFF. In DNA, the CDR3 is TGTGCCAGCAGCTTATTTGCCGGGATGAGCTCCTACAATGAGCAGTTCTTC. The entire variable domain, with the rest obtained from reference TRBV7-9 and TRBJ2-1, is as follows: DTGVSQNPRHKITKRGQNVTFRCDPISEHNRLYWYRQTLGQGPEFLTYFQNEAQLEKSRLLSDRFSAERPKGSFSTLEIQRTEQGDSAMYLCASSLFAGMSSYNEQFFGPGTRLTVL.

The gene calls are TRBV18 and TRBJ2-2, with a possible D match to TRBD2 (6 bases). CDR3 length: 14 amino acids. Germline CDR1 is KGHSH and CDR2 is LQKENI. V was clipped by 8 bases and J by 5 bases, with 15 bases between them. CDR3 nucleotide sequence: TGTGCCAGCCCGGGGGATATCGTTACCGGGGAGCTGTTTTTT. Encoded protein: CASPGDIVTGELFF.

V gene TRBV27 combines with J gene TRBJ2-2; D is unresolved. Trimming cost V 4 bases and J 3 bases, with 6 bases left between them. Germline CDR1 MNHEY, CDR2 SMNVEV (reference sequence). The CDR3 runs 13 residues. The CDR3 protein is CASSSSYTGELFF. The CDR3 DNA reads TGTGCCAGCAGTTCTTCTTACACCGGGGAGCTGTTTTTT.

The chain employs TRBV5-1 and TRBJ1-1; TRBD1 is a possible D gene (5 bases). V gave up 4 bases and J gave up 1 base, with 23 bases separating them. CDR1 and CDR2 from the germline V gene are SGHRS and YFSETQ. The CDR3 has 18 residues. This chain's CDR3 is CASSRGGLMEGANTEAFF. Written as DNA, the CDR3 is TGCGCCAGCAGCCGCGGGGGACTGATGGAAGGAGCGAACACTGAAGCTTTCTTT.

This rearrangement joins TRBV18 to TRBJ1-3; no definite D call. CDR3 length equals 14 residues. Germline CDR1 KGHSH, CDR2 LQKENI. Trimming took 3 bases from V and 0 from J, leaving 6 bases between them. The CDR3 loop is CASSPTSSGNTIYF. The CDR3 region has the DNA TGTGCCAGCTCACCGACTAGCTCTGGAAACACCATATATTTT.

The rearrangement uses TRBV7-2 and TRBJ1-2, with 10 bases aligning to TRBD1. Germline V gives CDR1 SGHTA, CDR2 FQGNSA. The CDR3 has 15 residues. V trimming: 3 bases; J trimming: 8 bases; junction bases outside the gene matches: 9. The CDR3 bases are TGTGCCAGCAGCTTGACCGGGACAGGGGTTGAAGGCTACACCTTC. This translates into CASSLTGTGVEGYTF. Supplemented by reference TRBV7-2 and TRBJ1-2, the full variable domain reads GAGVSQSPSNKVTEKGKDVELRCDPISGHTALYWYRQSLGQGLEFLIYFQGNSAPDKSGLPSDRFSAERTGGSVSTLTIQRTQQEDSAVYLCASSLTGTGVEGYTFGSGTRLTVV.

The chain has TRBV27 and TRBJ2-7; D is ambiguous. Trimming cost V 0 bases and J 2 bases, with 11 bases left between them. In germline, CDR1 is MNHEY, CDR2 SMNVEV (reference sequence). CDR3 length: 15 residues. The CDR3 sequence: CASSLSQQSAYEQYF. The CDR3, as DNA: TGTGCCAGCAGTTTATCCCAGCAAAGCGCCTACGAGCAGTACTTC.

This sequence joins TRBV11-3 and TRBJ2-7; TRBD2 is a possible D gene (5 bases). Trimming left V 1 base short and J 0 bases short, with 7 bases between. This CDR3 contains 14 residues. From germline, CDR1 is SGHNT and CDR2 YENEEA. CDR3 loop: CASSLGDYSYEQYF. The CDR3 DNA follows: TGTGCCAGCAGCTTAGGTGACTACTCCTACGAGCAGTACTTC.

Notes on this clone: One junction end does not reproduce the germline sequence, and a read error may be involved. Within the sample, other DNA sequences also encode this same CDR3. The chain employs TRBV4-3 and TRBJ2-7; 7 nucleotides line up with TRBD2. The germline V gene has CDR1 LGHNA and CDR2 YSLEER. The CDR3 has 16 amino acids. The CDR3, as DNA: TGCGCCAGCAGCCAAGATAGAGCGGGGTTCTCCTACGAGCAGTATTTC. This codes for CASSQDRAGFSYEQYF.

This clone was recorded a few times. The V gene is TRBV4-1, the J gene TRBJ2-3, with TRBD2 identical over 10 bases. Germline assignment: CDR1 MGHRA and CDR2 YSYEKL. The ends lost 4 bases at V and 5 bases at J; junction bases unmatched: 9. This CDR3 is built from 16 residues. CDR3 sequence reads: CASSPLSGRVGDTQYF. The CDR3 region has the DNA TGCGCCAGCAGCCCACTCAGCGGGAGGGTTGGAGATACGCAGTATTTT.

The gene calls are TRBV4-3 and TRBJ1-1; the D gene is possibly TRBD1 (5 bases). Germline CDR1 LGHNA, CDR2 YSLEER. Trimming pared 0 bases from V and 6 bases from J, leaving 11 bases between. The CDR3 length is 14 residues. CDR3: CASSQDRGSPEAFF. The CDR3 DNA follows: TGCGCCAGCAGCCAAGATCGGGGGTCCCCTGAAGCTTTCTTT.

Turning to this clone: An end of the junction does not agree with germline; a read error may underlie this. The gene calls are TRBV20-1 and TRBJ1-2; TRBD1 aligns across 9 bases. This CDR3 contains 10 residues. Germline CDR1 reads DFQATT; CDR2 reads SNEGSKA (reference sequence). In DNA form, the CDR3 reads TGCAGTGCTTTGGACAGGGGCCCTGGTTTC. Translated: CSALDRGPGF.

Turning to this clone: Relative to the germline gene, one junction end is altered; a read error may explain this. This chain uses TRBV10-3 with TRBJ1-5; D gene unclear. CDR1 is ENHRY and CDR2 is SYGVKD in the germline V gene. The CDR3 extends over 13 amino acids. CDR3 protein: CASSYSRNQPQHF. The CDR3 nucleotides are TGTGCCAGCAGTTACTCGAGGAATCAGCCCCAGCATTTT.

The genes are TRBV18 and TRBJ2-1, with 10 nucleotides matching TRBD1. V lost 2 bases and J lost 10; bases outside the gene matches: 8. The CDR3 loop spans 15 amino acids. Germline CDR1 reads KGHSH; CDR2 reads LQKENI. The DNA of the CDR3 is TGTGCCAGCTCACCAAATAGCGGGACAGGGGACGAGCAGTTCTTC. Its translation is CASSPNSGTGDEQFF.

The chain employs TRBV27 and TRBJ2-6; tentative D call: TRBD1 (5 bases). V lost 6 bases and J lost 0, with 12 bases in between. The germline gives CDR1 MNHEY, CDR2 SMNVEV (reference sequence). The CDR3 spans 16 residues. The CDR3 bases are TGTGCCAGCAGAGAGACAGAGAGCTCTGGGGCCAACGTCCTGACTTTC. Translation: CASRETESSGANVLTF.

The chain combines TRBV9 with TRBJ1-1, with 10 bases that match TRBD1. CDR1 is SGDLS and CDR2 is YYNGEE in the germline V gene. The CDR3 is 15 amino acids. J lost 5 bases, V lost 1 base, and 5 bases had no gene match. The CDR3 loop reads CASSVKTGGVTEAFF. The CDR3, as DNA: TGTGCCAGCAGCGTAAAGACAGGGGGCGTTACTGAAGCTTTCTTT.

The V gene is TRBV7-2, the J gene TRBJ2-2, with D maybe TRBD1 (6 bases). Trimming pared 2 bases from V and 8 bases from J, leaving 12 bases between. The germline V gene has CDR1 SGHTA and CDR2 FQGNSA. The length of the CDR3 is 14 residues. In DNA form, the CDR3 reads TGTGCCAGCAGCTTATACAGGGTAGCAGGGGAGCTGTTTTTT. Translation: CASSLYRVAGELFF.

J is TRBJ2-7 and V is TRBV9, with a tentative D call TRBD2 (5 bases). The CDR3 sequence is 14 residues long. Trimming took 3 bases from V and 6 from J, leaving 16 bases between them. Germline-derived CDR1 and CDR2 are SGDLS and YYNGEE. This chain's CDR3 is CASSGWADTSEQYF. As DNA, the CDR3 is TGTGCCAGCAGCGGCTGGGCAGACACTAGCGAGCAGTACTTC.

CDR3 sequence (DNA): TGTGCCAGCAGGTGGAACAGAGACCAAGAGACCCAGTACTTC. This translates into CASRWNRDQETQYF. The chain has TRBV27 and TRBJ2-5, with D unclear. CDR1 is MNHEY and CDR2 is SMNVEV in the germline V gene (reference sequence). This CDR3 region has 14 residues. V dropped 6 bases and J dropped 0 bases, with 11 bases sitting between them.

The chain recombines TRBV7-6 with TRBJ2-3; the match to TRBD2 covers 12 bases. Germline assignment: CDR1 SGHVS and CDR2 FNYEAQ. The CDR3 contains 16 residues. The ends lost 0 bases at V and 4 bases at J; junction bases unmatched: 2. CDR3 nucleotides: TGTGCCAGCAGCTTAGCACTAGCGGGAGGAGCAGATACGCAGTATTTT. As protein: CASSLALAGGADTQYF.

Of note for this clone: At the DNA level, this CDR3 is encoded by other sequences in the same sample as well. This chain joins TRBV13 and TRBJ2-7; TRBD1 matches 10 bases. Germline V gene data show CDR1 as PRHDT and CDR2 as FYEKMQ (reference sequence). This CDR3 comprises 14 residues. Trimming cost V 5 bases and J 2 bases; bases outside gene matches: 3. The CDR3 DNA follows: TGTGCCAGCAGCCTCGGACAGGGGGCCTACGAGCAGTACTTC. Protein: CASSLGQGAYEQYF.

This clone was observed a few times. The rearrangement links TRBV7-2 to TRBJ2-3, with 13 bases lining up with TRBD2. With V trimmed by 5 bases and J by 8 bases, 7 bases remained unmatched. Per the germline V gene, CDR1 is SGHTA and CDR2 is FQGNSA. CDR3 size: 15 residues. The CDR3 nucleotides read TGTGCCAGCAGCCCAACTAGCGGGGGGGGAGTTACGCAGTATTTT. Amino acids: CASSPTSGGGVTQYF.

The rearrangement links TRBV7-8 to TRBJ2-3, with 10 nucleotides matching TRBD1. CDR3 length: 17 residues. Germline trimming cut 5 bases from V and 6 bases from J; bases unmatched to any gene: 14. The germline CDR1 and CDR2 sequences are SGHVS and FQNEAQ. CDR3 region: CASSIPGTGDNEDTQYF. The CDR3 DNA follows: TGTGCCAGCAGCATCCCCGGGACAGGGGATAATGAGGATACGCAGTATTTT.

This clone has only a few counts. The chain employs TRBV4-2 and TRBJ1-6, with TRBD1 matching 8 bases. The length of the CDR3 is 15 residues. The germline V gene has CDR1 LGHNA and CDR2 YNFKEQ. Trimming removed 1 base from V and 5 bases from J; junction bases left unmatched: 1. DNA of the CDR3: TGTGCCAGCAGCCAAGGACAGGGGAATAATTCACCCCTCCACTTT. Translating gives CASSQGQGNNSPLHF.

This rearrangement joins TRBV9 to TRBJ2-6, with 12 positions matching TRBD2. Germline V lookup: CDR1 SGDLS, CDR2 YYNGEE. This CDR3 has 18 residues. J gave up 4 bases and V 4 bases, and 9 bases lay outside the gene matches. CDR3 sequence reads: CASSLLTSGGSGANVLTF. The DNA of the CDR3 is TGTGCCAGCAGCCTCCTGACTAGCGGGGGCTCAGGGGCCAACGTCCTGACTTTC.

The chain has TRBV23-1 and TRBJ1-1; TRBD1 might be the D (5 bases). TRBV23-1 is an ORF, with its function uncertain. The CDR3 runs 14 residues. V was pared by 7 bases and J by 4 bases, with 16 bases between. CDR3 loop: CASTPRAGGTEAFF. DNA for the CDR3: TGCGCCAGCACTCCCCGGGCCGGGGGCACTGAAGCTTTCTTT.